There are many counts of the clone carrying this T cell receptor beta chain. The data are from a study of T cells in Graves' hyperthyroidism and ophthalmopathy. Study-wide context: Initial diagnosis, before any treatment, was when peripheral blood was collected.

V trimming: 0 bases; J trimming: 13 bases; junction bases outside the gene matches: 2. Germline V CDR1 and CDR2: SGHNT, YYREEE (reference sequence). CDR3 size: 13 residues. Amplification of TCR beta CDR3 regions was performed using RNA transcripts as template. A set of HTBI primers served as the primers for a first-round RT-PCR of the TCR CDR3. TCRdb reanalysed the multiplex PCR reads using MiXCR and keeps one entry per CDR3 protein. This repertoire shows 400,000 to 600,000 distinct CDR3 sequences, 15% to 20% found once; its top ten account for 25% to 30%. Patients showing uncontrolled infection, other autoimmune disease, pregnancy or lactation were ineligible.

This sequence was found in a woman aged 25 to 39 with Graves' ophthalmopathy. Sample: blood. The chain uses TRBV5-4 and TRBJ2-1; TRBD1 aligns across 12 bases. The CDR3 region has the DNA TGTGCCAGCAGCTTGGCTGGGACAGGGGGCCAGTTCTTC. This encodes CASSLAGTGGQFF.